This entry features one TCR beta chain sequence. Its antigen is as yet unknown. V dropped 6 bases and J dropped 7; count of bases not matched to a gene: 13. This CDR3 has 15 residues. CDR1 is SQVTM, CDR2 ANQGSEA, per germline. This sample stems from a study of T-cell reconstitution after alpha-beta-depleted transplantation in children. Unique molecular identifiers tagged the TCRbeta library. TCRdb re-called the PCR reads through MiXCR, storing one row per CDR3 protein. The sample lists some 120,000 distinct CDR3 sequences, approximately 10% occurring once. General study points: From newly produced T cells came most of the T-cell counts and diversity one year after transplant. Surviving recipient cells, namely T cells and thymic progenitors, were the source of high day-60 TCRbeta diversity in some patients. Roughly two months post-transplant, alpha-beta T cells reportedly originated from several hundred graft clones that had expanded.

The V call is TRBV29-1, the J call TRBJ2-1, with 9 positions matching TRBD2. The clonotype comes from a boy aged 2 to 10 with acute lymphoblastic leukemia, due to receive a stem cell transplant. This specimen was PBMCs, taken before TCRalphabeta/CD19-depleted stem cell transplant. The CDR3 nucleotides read TGCAGCGTAGATGGGGGCGGGAGGGACGCAAATGAGCAGTTCTTC. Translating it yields CSVDGGGRDANEQFF.